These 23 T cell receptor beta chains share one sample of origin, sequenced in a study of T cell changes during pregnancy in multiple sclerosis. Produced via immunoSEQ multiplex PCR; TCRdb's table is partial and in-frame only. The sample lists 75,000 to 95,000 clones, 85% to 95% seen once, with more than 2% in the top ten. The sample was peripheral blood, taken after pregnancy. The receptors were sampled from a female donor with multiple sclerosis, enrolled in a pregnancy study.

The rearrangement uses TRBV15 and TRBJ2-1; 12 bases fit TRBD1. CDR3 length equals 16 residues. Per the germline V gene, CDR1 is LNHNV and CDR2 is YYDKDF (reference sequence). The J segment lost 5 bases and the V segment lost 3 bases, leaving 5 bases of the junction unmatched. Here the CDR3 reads CATSRSGTGGNNEQFF. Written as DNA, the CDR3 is TGTGCCACCAGCAGGTCCGGGACAGGGGGCAACAATGAGCAGTTCTTC.

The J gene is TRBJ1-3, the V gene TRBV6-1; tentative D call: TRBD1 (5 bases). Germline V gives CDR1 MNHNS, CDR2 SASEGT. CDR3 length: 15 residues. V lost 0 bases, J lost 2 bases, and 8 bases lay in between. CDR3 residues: CASSEARGPGNTIYF. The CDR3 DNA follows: TGTGCCAGCAGTGAAGCAAGGGGCCCTGGAAACACCATATATTTT.

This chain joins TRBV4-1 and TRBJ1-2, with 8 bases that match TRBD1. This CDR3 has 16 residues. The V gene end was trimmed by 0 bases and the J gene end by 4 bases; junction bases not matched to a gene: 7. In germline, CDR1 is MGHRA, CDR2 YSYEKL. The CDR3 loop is CASSQDVTGVLYGYTF. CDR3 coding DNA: TGCGCCAGCAGCCAAGATGTGACAGGGGTTCTCTATGGCTACACCTTC.

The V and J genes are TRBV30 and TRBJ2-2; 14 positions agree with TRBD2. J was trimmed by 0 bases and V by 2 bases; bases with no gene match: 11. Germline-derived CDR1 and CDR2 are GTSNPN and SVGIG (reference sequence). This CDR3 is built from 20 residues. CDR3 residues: CAWSSYPGTSGGANTGELFF. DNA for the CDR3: TGTGCCTGGAGTTCCTACCCCGGGACTAGCGGGGGAGCGAACACCGGGGAGCTGTTTTTT. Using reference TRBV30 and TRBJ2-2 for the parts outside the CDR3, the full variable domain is SQTIHQWPATLVQPVGSPLSLECTVEGTSNPNLYWYRQAAGRGLQLLFYSVGIGQISSEVPQNLSASRPQDRQFILSSKKLLLSDSGFYLCAWSSYPGTSGGANTGELFFGEGSRLTVL.

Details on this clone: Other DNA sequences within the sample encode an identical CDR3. DNA for the CDR3: TGTGCCAGCAGCTTAGCGCGGGGGAGGGCTTTCTTT. Its protein product is CASSLARGRAFF. The chain combines TRBV7-2 with TRBJ1-1; a possible D gene is TRBD1 (5 bases). CDR3 length equals 12 residues. The V gene lost 0 bases and the J gene lost 11 bases, with 10 bases spanning the gap. Germline V CDR1 and CDR2: SGHTA, FQGNSA.

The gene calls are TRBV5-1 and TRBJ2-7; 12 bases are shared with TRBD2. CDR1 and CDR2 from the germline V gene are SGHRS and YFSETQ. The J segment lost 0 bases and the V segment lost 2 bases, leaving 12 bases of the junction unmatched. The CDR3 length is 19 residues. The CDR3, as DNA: TGCGCCAGCAGCTTTTTACTAGCGGGGGGCGACTCTAGCTCCTACGAGCAGTACTTC. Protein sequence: CASSFLLAGGDSSSYEQYF.

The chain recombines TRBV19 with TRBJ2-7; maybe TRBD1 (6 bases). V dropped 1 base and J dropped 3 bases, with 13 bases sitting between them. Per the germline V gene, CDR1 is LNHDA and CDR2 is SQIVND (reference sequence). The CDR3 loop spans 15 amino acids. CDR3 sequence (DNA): TGTGCCAGTAGTATAGGAAACAGGGAGAACTACGAGCAGTACTTC. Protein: CASSIGNRENYEQYF.

The CDR3, as DNA: TGTGCCACAATGCCACGGTGGGGGGGCTACAATCAGCCCCAGCATTTT. This codes for CATMPRWGGYNQPQHF. V gene TRBV19 combines with J gene TRBJ1-5, with D possibly TRBD1 on 6 matching bases. V was cut by 10 bases and J by 3 bases, with 22 bases left in between. Germline assignment: CDR1 LNHDA and CDR2 SQIVND (reference sequence). The CDR3 spans 16 residues. Variable domain in full (rest from reference TRBV19 and TRBJ1-5): DGGITQSPKYLFRKEGQNVTLSCEQNLNHDAMYWYRQDPGQGLRLIYYSQIVNDFQKGDIAEGYSVSREKKESFPLTVTSAQKNPTAFYLCATMPRWGGYNQPQHFGDGTRLSIL.

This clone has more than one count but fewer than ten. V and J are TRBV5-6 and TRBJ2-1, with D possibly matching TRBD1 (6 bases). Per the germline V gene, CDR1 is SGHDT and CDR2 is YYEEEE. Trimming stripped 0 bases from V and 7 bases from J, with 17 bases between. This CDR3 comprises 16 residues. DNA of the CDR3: TGTGCCAGCAGCTTGGAATGGCTAGGGGGACGGAATGAGCAGTTCTTC. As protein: CASSLEWLGGRNEQFF.

CDR3 in DNA: TGTGCCAGCAACTACAGGAACGAGCAGTACTTC. It yields the protein CASNYRNEQYF. This chain joins TRBV2 and TRBJ2-7; D is perhaps TRBD1 (5 bases). The germline V gene encodes CDR1 SNHLY and CDR2 FYNNEI. V was cut by 7 bases and J by 5 bases, with 9 bases left in between. The CDR3 covers 11 residues.

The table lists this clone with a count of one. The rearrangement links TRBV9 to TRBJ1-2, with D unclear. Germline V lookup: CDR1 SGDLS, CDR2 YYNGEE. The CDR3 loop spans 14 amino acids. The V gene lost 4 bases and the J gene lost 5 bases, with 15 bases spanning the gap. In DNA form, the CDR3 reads TGTGCCAGCAGCCCTCATACCCCCGAGTATGGCTACACCTTC. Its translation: CASSPHTPEYGYTF.

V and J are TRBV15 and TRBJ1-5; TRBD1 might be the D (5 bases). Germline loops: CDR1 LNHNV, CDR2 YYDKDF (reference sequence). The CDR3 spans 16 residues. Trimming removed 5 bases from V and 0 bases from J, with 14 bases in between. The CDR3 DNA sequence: TGTGCCACCAGCCGTGGACGGGGGATTAGCAATCAGCCCCAGCATTTT. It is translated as CATSRGRGISNQPQHF.

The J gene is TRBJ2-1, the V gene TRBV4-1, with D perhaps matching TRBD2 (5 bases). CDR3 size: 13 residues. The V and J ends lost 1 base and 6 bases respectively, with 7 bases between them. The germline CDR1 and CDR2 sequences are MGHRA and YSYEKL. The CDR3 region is CASSQAGVNEQFF. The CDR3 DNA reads TGCGCCAGCAGCCAAGCCGGGGTCAATGAGCAGTTCTTC.

CDR3 bases: TGTGCCAGCTCAACCCAGGAGGTGTACGAGCAGTACTTC. This sequence encodes CASSTQEVYEQYF. V gene TRBV18 combines with J gene TRBJ2-7; possible D gene TRBD2, 5 bases. Trimming removed 5 bases at V and 4 bases at J, with 12 bases between. The V gene's germline CDR1 is KGHSH and CDR2 LQKENI. The CDR3 loop spans 13 amino acids. The full variable domain, rest sourced from reference TRBV18 and TRBJ2-7, is NAGVMQNPRHLVRRRGQEARLRCSPMKGHSHVYWYRQLPEEGLKFMVYLQKENIIDESGMPKERFSAEFPKEGPSILRIQQVVRGDSAAYFCASSTQEVYEQYFGPGTRLTVT.

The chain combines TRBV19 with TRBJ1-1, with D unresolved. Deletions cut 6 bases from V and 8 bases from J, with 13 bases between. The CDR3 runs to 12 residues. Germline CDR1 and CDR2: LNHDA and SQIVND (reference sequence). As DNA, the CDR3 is TGTGCCAGTAGCACTAGCGGGCCCGAAGCTTTCTTT. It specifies CASSTSGPEAFF. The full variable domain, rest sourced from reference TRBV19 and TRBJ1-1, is DGGITQSPKYLFRKEGQNVTLSCEQNLNHDAMYWYRQDPGQGLRLIYYSQIVNDFQKGDIAEGYSVSREKKESFPLTVTSAQKNPTAFYLCASSTSGPEAFFGQGTRLTVV.

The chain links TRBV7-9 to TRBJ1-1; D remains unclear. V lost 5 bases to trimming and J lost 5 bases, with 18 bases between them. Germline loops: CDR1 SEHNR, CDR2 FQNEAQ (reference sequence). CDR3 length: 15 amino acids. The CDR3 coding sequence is TGTGCCAGCAGCCCGGGAAGGGTATTTGGGACTGAAGCTTTCTTT. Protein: CASSPGRVFGTEAFF.

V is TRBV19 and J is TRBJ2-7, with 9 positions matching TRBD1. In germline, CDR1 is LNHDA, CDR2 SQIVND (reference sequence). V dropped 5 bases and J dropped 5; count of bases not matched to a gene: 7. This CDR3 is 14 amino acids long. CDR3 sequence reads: CASSPKQGADEQYF. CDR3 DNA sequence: TGTGCCAGTAGTCCCAAACAGGGGGCCGACGAGCAGTACTTC.

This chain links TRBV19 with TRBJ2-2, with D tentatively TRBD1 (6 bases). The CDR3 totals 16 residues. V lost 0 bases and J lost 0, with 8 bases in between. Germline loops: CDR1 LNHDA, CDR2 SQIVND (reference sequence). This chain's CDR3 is CASSIEAGANTGELFF. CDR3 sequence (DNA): TGTGCCAGTAGTATAGAGGCAGGGGCGAACACCGGGGAGCTGTTTTTT.

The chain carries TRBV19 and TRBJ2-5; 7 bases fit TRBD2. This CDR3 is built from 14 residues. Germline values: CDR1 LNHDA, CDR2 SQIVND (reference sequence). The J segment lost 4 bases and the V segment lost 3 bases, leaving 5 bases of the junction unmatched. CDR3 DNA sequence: TGTGCCAGTAGTATGACGGGGAGGGGAGAGACCCAGTACTTC. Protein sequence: CASSMTGRGETQYF.

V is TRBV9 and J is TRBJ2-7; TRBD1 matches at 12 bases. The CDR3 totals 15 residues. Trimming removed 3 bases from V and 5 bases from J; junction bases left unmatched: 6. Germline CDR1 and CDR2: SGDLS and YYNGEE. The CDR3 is CASSAGQGAHNEQYF. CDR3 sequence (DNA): TGTGCCAGCAGCGCGGGACAGGGGGCGCACAACGAGCAGTACTTC.

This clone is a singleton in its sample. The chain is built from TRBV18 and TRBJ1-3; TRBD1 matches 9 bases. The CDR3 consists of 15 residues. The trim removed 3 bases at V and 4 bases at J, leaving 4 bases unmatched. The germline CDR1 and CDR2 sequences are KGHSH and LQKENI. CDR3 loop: CASSPGQGRGNTIYF. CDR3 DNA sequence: TGTGCCAGCTCACCTGGACAGGGGCGGGGAAACACCATATATTTT. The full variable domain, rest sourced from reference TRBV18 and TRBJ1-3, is NAGVMQNPRHLVRRRGQEARLRCSPMKGHSHVYWYRQLPEEGLKFMVYLQKENIIDESGMPKERFSAEFPKEGPSILRIQQVVRGDSAAYFCASSPGQGRGNTIYFGEGSWLTVV.

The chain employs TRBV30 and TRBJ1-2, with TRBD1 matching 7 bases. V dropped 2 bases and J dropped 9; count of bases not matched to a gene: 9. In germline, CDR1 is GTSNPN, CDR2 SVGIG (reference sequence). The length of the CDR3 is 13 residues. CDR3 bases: TGTGCCTGGAGTTCAAACAGGGGAGGAAGCTACACCTTC. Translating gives CAWSSNRGGSYTF.

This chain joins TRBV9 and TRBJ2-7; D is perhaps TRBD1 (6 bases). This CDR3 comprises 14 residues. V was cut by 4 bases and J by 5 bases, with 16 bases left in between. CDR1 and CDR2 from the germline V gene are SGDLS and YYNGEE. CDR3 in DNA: TGTGCCAGCAGCACCAAGACAGGAAGCCACGAGCAGTACTTC. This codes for CASSTKTGSHEQYF.